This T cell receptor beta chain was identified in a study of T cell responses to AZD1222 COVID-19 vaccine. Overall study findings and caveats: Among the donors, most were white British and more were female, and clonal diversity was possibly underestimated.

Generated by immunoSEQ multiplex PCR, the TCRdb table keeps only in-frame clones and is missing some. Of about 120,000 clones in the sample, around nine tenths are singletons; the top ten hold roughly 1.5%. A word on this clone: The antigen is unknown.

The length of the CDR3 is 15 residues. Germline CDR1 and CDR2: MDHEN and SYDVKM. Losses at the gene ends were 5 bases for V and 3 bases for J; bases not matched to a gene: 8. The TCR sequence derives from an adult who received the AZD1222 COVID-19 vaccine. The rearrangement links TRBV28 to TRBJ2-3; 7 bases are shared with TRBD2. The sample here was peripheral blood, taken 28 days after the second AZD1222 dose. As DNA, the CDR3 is TGTGCCAGCAGTCTGTCTAGCGGAATTACAGATACGCAGTATTTT. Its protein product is CASSLSSGITDTQYF.